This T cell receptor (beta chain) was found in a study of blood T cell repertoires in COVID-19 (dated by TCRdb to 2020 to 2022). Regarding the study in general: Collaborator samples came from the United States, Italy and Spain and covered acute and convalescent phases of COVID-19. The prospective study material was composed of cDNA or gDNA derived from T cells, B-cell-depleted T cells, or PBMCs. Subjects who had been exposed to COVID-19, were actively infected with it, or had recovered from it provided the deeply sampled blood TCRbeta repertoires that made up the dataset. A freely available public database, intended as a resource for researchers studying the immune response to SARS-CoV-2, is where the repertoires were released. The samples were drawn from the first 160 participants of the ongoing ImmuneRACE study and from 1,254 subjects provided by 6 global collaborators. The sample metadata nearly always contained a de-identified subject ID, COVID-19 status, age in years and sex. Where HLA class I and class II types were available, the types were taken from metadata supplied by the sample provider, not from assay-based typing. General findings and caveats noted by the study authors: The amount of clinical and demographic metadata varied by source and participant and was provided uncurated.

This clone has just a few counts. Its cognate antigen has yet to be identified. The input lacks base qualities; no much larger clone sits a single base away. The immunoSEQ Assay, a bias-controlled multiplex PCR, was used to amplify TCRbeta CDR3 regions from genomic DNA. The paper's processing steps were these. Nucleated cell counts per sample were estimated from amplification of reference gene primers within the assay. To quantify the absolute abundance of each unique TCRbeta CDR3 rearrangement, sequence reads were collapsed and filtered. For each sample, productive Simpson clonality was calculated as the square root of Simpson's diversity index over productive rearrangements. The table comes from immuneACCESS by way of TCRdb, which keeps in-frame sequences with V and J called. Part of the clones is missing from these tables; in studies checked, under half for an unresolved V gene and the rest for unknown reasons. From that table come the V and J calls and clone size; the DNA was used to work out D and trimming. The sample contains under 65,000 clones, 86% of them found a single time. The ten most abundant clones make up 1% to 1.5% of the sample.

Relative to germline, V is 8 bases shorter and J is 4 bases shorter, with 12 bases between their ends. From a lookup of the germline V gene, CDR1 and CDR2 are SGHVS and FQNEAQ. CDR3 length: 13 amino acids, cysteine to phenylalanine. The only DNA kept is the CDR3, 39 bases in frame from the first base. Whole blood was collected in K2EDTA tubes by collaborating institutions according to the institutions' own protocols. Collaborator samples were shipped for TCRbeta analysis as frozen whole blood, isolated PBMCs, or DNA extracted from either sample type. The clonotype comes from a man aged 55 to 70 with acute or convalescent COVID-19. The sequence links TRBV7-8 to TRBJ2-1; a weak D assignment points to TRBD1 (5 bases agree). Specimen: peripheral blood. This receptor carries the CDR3 CASAQGVYNEQFF. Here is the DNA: TGTGCCAGCGCGCAGGGCGTATACAATGAGCAGTTCTTC.